This T cell receptor beta chain was identified in a study of shared clonotypes between healthy human individuals. Study context: Each donor contributed plates that comprised three CD4 naive, three CD4 memory, two CD8 naive and one CD8 memory.

Naive CD8 cells comprised CD45RO-negative, CCR7-positively selected cells, excluding terminally differentiated effector memory CD45RA+ cells. Study-wide points: The authors sampled blood alone, and tissue repertoires likely differ.

Turning to this clone: The antigen is unknown.

Method: immunoSEQ multiplex PCR; TCRdb's copy keeps in-frame clones and lacks some. The sample lists 550,000 to 750,000 clones, just under 97% occurring once. Germline loops: CDR1 SGHRS, CDR2 YFSETQ. Trimming left V 3 bases short and J 4 bases short, with 13 bases between. CDR3 length: 14 amino acids. Sequencing was done on a sample of naive CD8+ T cells sorted from blood. The rearrangement links TRBV5-1 to TRBJ1-2; TRBD1 might be the D (6 bases). The clonotype was recovered from a woman aged 30 to 39 in good health. CDR3 amino acids: CASSSGDGVYGYTF. CDR3 DNA sequence: TGCGCCAGCAGCTCAGGGGACGGCGTCTATGGCTACACCTTC.